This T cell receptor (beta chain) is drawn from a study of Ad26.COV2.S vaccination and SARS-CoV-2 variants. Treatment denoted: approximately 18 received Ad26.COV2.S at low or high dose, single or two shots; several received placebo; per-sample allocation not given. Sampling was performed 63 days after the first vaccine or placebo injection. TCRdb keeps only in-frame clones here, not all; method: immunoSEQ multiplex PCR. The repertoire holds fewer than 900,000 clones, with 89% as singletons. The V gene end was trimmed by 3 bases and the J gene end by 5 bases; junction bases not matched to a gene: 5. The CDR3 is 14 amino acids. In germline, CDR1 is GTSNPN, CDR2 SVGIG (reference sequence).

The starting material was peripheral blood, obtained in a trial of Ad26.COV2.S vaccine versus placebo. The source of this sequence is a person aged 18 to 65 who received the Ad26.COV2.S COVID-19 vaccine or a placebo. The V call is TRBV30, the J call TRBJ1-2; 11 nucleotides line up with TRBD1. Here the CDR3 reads CAWREDRGLYGYTF. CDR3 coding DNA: TGTGCCTGGAGGGAGGACAGGGGGCTTTATGGCTACACCTTC.